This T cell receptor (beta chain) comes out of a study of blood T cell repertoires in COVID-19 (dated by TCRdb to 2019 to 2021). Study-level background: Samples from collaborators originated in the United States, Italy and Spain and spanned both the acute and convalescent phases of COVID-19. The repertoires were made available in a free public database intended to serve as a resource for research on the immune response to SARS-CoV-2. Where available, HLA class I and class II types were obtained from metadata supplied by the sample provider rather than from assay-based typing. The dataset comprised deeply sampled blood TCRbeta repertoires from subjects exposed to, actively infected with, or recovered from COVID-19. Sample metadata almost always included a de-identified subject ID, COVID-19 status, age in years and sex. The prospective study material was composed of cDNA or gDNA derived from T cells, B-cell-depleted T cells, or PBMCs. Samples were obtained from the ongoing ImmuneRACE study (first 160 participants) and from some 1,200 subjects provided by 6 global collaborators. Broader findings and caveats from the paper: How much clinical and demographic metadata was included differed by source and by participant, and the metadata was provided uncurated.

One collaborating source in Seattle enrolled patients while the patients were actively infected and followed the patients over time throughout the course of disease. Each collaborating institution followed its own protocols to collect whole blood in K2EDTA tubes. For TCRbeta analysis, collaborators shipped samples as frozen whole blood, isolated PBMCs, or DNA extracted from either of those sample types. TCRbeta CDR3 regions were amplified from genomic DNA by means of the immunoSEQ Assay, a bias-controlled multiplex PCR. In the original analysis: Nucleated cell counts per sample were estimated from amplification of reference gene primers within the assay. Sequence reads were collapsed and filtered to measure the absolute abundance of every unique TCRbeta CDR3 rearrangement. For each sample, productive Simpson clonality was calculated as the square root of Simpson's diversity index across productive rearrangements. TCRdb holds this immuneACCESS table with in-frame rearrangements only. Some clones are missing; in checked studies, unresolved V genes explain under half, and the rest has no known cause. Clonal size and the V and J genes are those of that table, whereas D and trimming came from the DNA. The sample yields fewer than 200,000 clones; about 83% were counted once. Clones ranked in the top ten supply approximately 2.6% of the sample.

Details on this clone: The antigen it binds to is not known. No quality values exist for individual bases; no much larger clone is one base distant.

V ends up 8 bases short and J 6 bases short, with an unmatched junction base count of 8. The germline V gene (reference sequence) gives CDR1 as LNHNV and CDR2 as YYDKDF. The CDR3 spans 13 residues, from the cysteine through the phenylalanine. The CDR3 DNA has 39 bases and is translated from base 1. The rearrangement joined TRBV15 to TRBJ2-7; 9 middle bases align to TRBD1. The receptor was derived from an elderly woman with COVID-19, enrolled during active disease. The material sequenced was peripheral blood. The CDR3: CATETGTGLEQYF. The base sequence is TGTGCCACCGAGACCGGGACAGGGCTCGAGCAGTACTTC.